This is a list of T cell receptor beta chains from one sample in a study of cytomegalovirus exposure and HLA in healthy donors. The table came from immunoSEQ multiplex PCR; TCRdb's copy has only in-frame clones and leaves some out. Of 150,000 to 200,000 clones listed, around 92% are singletons. Input material: PBMCs. The receptors originated from a man aged 18-30 years in good health and CMV-seropositive. The CDR3 runs from the conserved cysteine through the conserved F or W. Each record gives: V gene, J gene, D gene, CDR3 length, clone size, CDR3 DNA, CDR3 protein. A D gene is named only where the DNA matches it firmly. The listing skips clone size in some rows; elsewhere it reads once, few, many or a size class.

V: TRBV6-6
J: TRBJ1-2
D: NA
length: 13
size: NA
DNA: TGTGCCAGCAGATATTCACGGTCGGATGGCTACACCTTC
CDR3: CASRYSRSDGYTF

V: TRBV19
J: TRBJ2-1
D: TRBD2
length: 14
size: NA
DNA: TGTGCCACACGGACTAGCGGGAAACACAATGAGCAGTTCTTC
CDR3: CATRTSGKHNEQFF

V: TRBV11-1
J: TRBJ2-5
D: TRBD1
length: 17
size: NA
DNA: TGTGCCAGCAGCTTAGGTGTGGGGACAGGGTTCCAAGAGACCCAGTACTTC
CDR3: CASSLGVGTGFQETQYF

V: TRBV5-8
J: TRBJ2-5
D: TRBD1
length: 15
size: NA
DNA: TGTGCCAGCAGCCATGGGACAGGGGAAAAAGAGACCCAGTACTTC
CDR3: CASSHGTGEKETQYF

V: TRBV6-1
J: TRBJ1-1
D: NA
length: 15
size: NA
DNA: TGTGCCAGCAGTGTTAACAGGGTAATGAACACTGAAGCTTTCTTT
CDR3: CASSVNRVMNTEAFF

V: TRBV9
J: TRBJ1-5
D: TRBD1
length: 15
size: NA
DNA: TGTGCCAGCAGCGTAGGGGACAGTCTCAATCAGCCCCAGCATTTT
CDR3: CASSVGDSLNQPQHF

V: TRBV5-1
J: TRBJ2-5
D: TRBD1
length: 15
size: NA
DNA: TGCGCCAGCTCCTTAGGCAGGGGGCTCCAAGAGACCCAGTACTTC
CDR3: CASSLGRGLQETQYF

V: TRBV27
J: TRBJ1-2
D: NA
length: 13
size: NA
DNA: TGTGCCAGCAGTTTCGAGGCGGGCTATGGCTACACCTTC
CDR3: CASSFEAGYGYTF

V: TRBV28
J: TRBJ2-1
D: NA
length: 13
size: once
DNA: TGTGCCAGCAGTATGGACAGCCCCATTGAGCAGTTCTTC
CDR3: CASSMDSPIEQFF

V: TRBV5-6
J: TRBJ2-5
D: NA
length: 15
size: once
DNA: TGTGCCAGCAACGGGTTGGGGATCGAGGGAGAGACCCAGTACTTC
CDR3: CASNGLGIEGETQYF

V: TRBV7-2
J: TRBJ2-4
D: TRBD1
length: 18
size: NA
DNA: TGTGCCAGCAGCTTAGGGGCCCCCGGGACAGGGGGCGGGAACATTCAGTACTTC
CDR3: CASSLGAPGTGGGNIQYF

V: TRBV28
J: TRBJ2-2
D: TRBD2
length: 17
size: NA
DNA: TGTGCCAGCAGTTCATTTATAGCGGGCTCGAACACCGGGGAGCTGTTTTTT
CDR3: CASSSFIAGSNTGELFF

V: TRBV19
J: TRBJ2-7
D: TRBD1
length: 15
size: NA
DNA: TGTGCCAGTAGTGGGGTTGGACAGGGGTTCTACGAGCAGTACTTC
CDR3: CASSGVGQGFYEQYF

V: TRBV30
J: TRBJ2-5
D: TRBD1
length: 14
size: NA
DNA: TGTGCCTCCCAGCCGAGACAGGGGGAAGAGACCCAGTACTTC
CDR3: CASQPRQGEETQYF

V: TRBV7-7
J: TRBJ2-1
D: TRBD2
length: 15
size: NA
DNA: TGTGCTAGCAGCTTAGGTACTAGCGGGAGCAATGAGCAGTTCTTC
CDR3: CASSLGTSGSNEQFF

V: TRBV5-4
J: TRBJ2-1
D: TRBD2
length: 19
size: NA
DNA: TGTGCCAGCAGCAAGAGACCGGGACTAGCGGGAGGATTCGGCAATGAGCAGTTCTTC
CDR3: CASSKRPGLAGGFGNEQFF

V: TRBV28
J: TRBJ1-2
D: TRBD1
length: 13
size: few
DNA: TGTGCCAGCAGTCCGGGACAGAACTATGGCTACACCTTC
CDR3: CASSPGQNYGYTF

V: TRBV28
J: TRBJ2-4
D: TRBD1
length: 19
size: once
DNA: TGTGCCAGCAGCCAAGTGGGGACAGGGGGCCAGTTAGCCAAAAACATTCAGTACTTC
CDR3: CASSQVGTGGQLAKNIQYF

V: TRBV10-3
J: TRBJ2-7
D: NA
length: 15
size: NA
DNA: TGTGCCATCAGTGACCTCAGGGTTTACCCCTACGAGCAGTACTTC
CDR3: CAISDLRVYPYEQYF

V: TRBV2
J: TRBJ2-2
D: NA
length: 14
size: NA
DNA: TGTGCCAGCAGGGCGCTAGCGTCCACCGGGGAGCTGTTTTTT
CDR3: CASRALASTGELFF

V: TRBV4-1
J: TRBJ2-1
D: NA
length: 14
size: NA
DNA: TGCGCCAGCAGCCAAGATTCCGACCGGAAGCGGTCGTTCTTC
CDR3: CASSQDSDRKRSFF

V: TRBV29-1
J: TRBJ2-5
D: TRBD1
length: 15
size: NA
DNA: TGCAGCGTTGAAGTGAGCAGGGGGATCCAAGAGACCCAGTACTTC
CDR3: CSVEVSRGIQETQYF

V: TRBV15
J: TRBJ2-3
D: TRBD2
length: 20
size: NA
DNA: TGTGCCACCAGCAGAGATCTCCCCCGGGGGAGCGGGAGGGCCACAGATACGCAGTATTTT
CDR3: CATSRDLPRGSGRATDTQYF

V: TRBV7-9
J: TRBJ2-7
D: NA
length: 11
size: NA
DNA: TGTGCCAGCAGCCCAGGCAACGAGCAGTACTTC
CDR3: CASSPGNEQYF

V: TRBV27
J: TRBJ2-7
D: TRBD1
length: 13
size: NA
DNA: TGTGCCAGCAGGCCGGGACAGACCTACGAGCAGTACTTC
CDR3: CASRPGQTYEQYF

V: TRBV5-4
J: TRBJ2-6
D: NA
length: 18
size: once
DNA: TGTGCCAGCAGTTCCGGCTTCGGAGCGGGTTCTGGGGCCAACGTCCTGACTTTC
CDR3: CASSSGFGAGSGANVLTF

V: TRBV27
J: TRBJ1-2
D: NA
length: 14
size: once
DNA: TGTGCCAGCAGTACAGGGTCGGATCTCGAGGGCTACACCTTC
CDR3: CASSTGSDLEGYTF

V: TRBV10-3
J: TRBJ2-7
D: NA
length: 11
size: NA
DNA: TGTGCCATCAGCAACTACTACGAGCAGTACTTC
CDR3: CAISNYYEQYF

V: TRBV7-9
J: TRBJ2-7
D: NA
length: 14
size: NA
DNA: TGTGCCAGCAGTTCTCTTGGGGGGACCTACGAGCAGTACTTC
CDR3: CASSSLGGTYEQYF

V: TRBV5-1
J: TRBJ2-3
D: TRBD2
length: 14
size: NA
DNA: TGCGCCAGCAGACGAGCGGGAGTGTCAGATACGCAGTATTTT
CDR3: CASRRAGVSDTQYF

V: TRBV25-1
J: TRBJ2-2
D: NA
length: 12
size: NA
DNA: TGTGCCACAGTAGCTAACACCGGGGAGCTGTTTTTT
CDR3: CATVANTGELFF